This TCR beta chain appears in the sequencing data of a study of T cells after posttransplantation cyclophosphamide. Findings and limits, study-wide: Donor CD8+ memory clones often dominated recipient blood repertoires at later times. TRB clonality was highly associated with recipient CMV seropositivity and reactivation. Skin or GI-infiltrating T cells shared few TRB sequences with blood.

Method: immunoSEQ multiplex PCR; TCRdb's copy keeps in-frame clones and lacks some. This repertoire holds thousands of clones, and none appear only once. The CDR3 totals 16 residues. Unmatched junction bases numbered 13, after V lost 7 bases and J lost 6 bases. Germline CDR1 SGHRS, CDR2 YFSETQ. A marrow graft followed busulfan-fludarabine conditioning, with cyclophosphamide on days +3 and +4. The table lists this clone with a few counts. Its cognate antigen is unknown. The V and J genes are TRBV5-1 and TRBJ2-1; 10 nucleotides align to TRBD2. The TCR was taken from a male patient between 45 and 59 years old who received an allogeneic stem cell transplant from an unrelated donor, was CMV-positive, and had acute GVHD only. Some T cells may have originated in the graft donor. This specimen consisted of PBMCs, obtained after allogeneic stem cell transplant with posttransplant cyclophosphamide. CDR3 DNA: TGCGCCAGCGAGAAAGCGGGAGGGTCCCGGGGCAATGAGCAGTTCTTC. Its protein is CASEKAGGSRGNEQFF.